Following are 13 T cell receptor beta chains from one sample sequenced in a study of CD8 T cells in Susac syndrome. An amount of RNA that ranged from roughly 0.45 to 1 ug was reverse transcribed with random hexamers. TCRdb reprocessed the immunoSEQ multiplex PCR reads with MiXCR, giving one entry per CDR3 protein. The table shows a few hundred thousand distinct CDR3 sequences, with 95% occurring only once. Sequenced: CD4+ T cells from PBMCs. The receptors stem from a human donor with multiple sclerosis.

The J gene is TRBJ2-5, the V gene TRBV7-9; D is possibly TRBD2 (6 bases). The CDR3 totals 13 residues. Germline V CDR1 and CDR2: SEHNR, FQNEAQ (reference sequence). Trimming took off 5 bases at V and 10 bases at J, with 17 bases between the two ends. CDR3 region: CASSTEGRLGQYF. The CDR3 DNA reads as TGTGCCAGCAGCACAGAGGGGAGACTAGGCCAGTACTTC.

This chain joins TRBV13 and TRBJ2-7; maybe TRBD1 (6 bases). Trimming left V 3 bases short and J 4 bases short, with 13 bases between. This CDR3 is 14 amino acids long. Germline-derived CDR1 and CDR2 are PRHDT and FYEKMQ (reference sequence). CDR3 residues: CASSFSGVEYEQYF. The CDR3 nucleotides are TGTGCCAGCAGCTTCTCAGGGGTGGAATACGAGCAGTACTTC.

The genes are TRBV4-2 and TRBJ1-1, with D perhaps matching TRBD1 (5 bases). Germline values: CDR1 LGHNA, CDR2 YNFKEQ. Trimming removed 1 base from V and 0 bases from J, with 12 bases in between. CDR3 length equals 16 residues. The CDR3 DNA reads TGTGCCAGCAGCCAAGGGGGGGTTGACCTGAACACTGAAGCTTTCTTT. Encoded protein: CASSQGGVDLNTEAFF.

The chain is built from TRBV12-3 or TRBV12-4 and TRBJ1-6; D uncertain. This CDR3 contains 12 residues. Deletions cut 2 bases from V and 10 bases from J, with 6 bases between. CDR3: CASSLSPSPLHF. CDR3 DNA: TGTGCCAGCAGTTTAAGTCCCTCACCCCTCCACTTT.

This chain links TRBV29-1 with TRBJ2-7; D is tentatively TRBD1 or TRBD2 (6 bases each). The CDR3 covers 13 residues. V was pared by 0 bases and J by 4 bases, with 10 bases between. Germline assignment: CDR1 SQVTM and CDR2 ANQGSEA. The CDR3 sequence is CSVEDLGGYEQYF. Written as DNA, the CDR3 is TGCAGCGTTGAAGATCTAGGGGGGTACGAGCAGTACTTC.

The V gene is TRBV6-6, the J gene TRBJ1-2; D may be TRBD1 (5 bases). CDR1 is MNHNY and CDR2 is SVGAGI in the germline V gene (reference sequence). The CDR3 has 14 residues. Trimming took off 0 bases at V and 6 bases at J, with 11 bases between the two ends. The CDR3 nucleotides read TGTGCCAGCAGTTACTCCAGGGCGGGAGATGGCTACACCTTC. It yields the protein CASSYSRAGDGYTF.

The rearrangement joins TRBV6-1 to TRBJ2-7; D uncertain. Germline lookup yields CDR1 MNHNS and CDR2 SASEGT. CDR3 size: 12 residues. V lost 2 bases and J 4 bases, leaving 6 bases between the germline ends. The CDR3, as DNA: TGTGCCAGCAGTGAACAGCCATACGAGCAGTACGTC. Protein product: CASSEQPYEQYV.

The chain is built from TRBV14 and TRBJ1-2; no definite D call. Germline V CDR1 and CDR2: SGHDN, FVKESK. The V and J ends lost 0 bases and 8 bases respectively, with 16 bases between them. The CDR3 loop spans 15 amino acids. CDR3: CASSQDLAWGDGYTF. For the CDR3, the DNA is TGTGCCAGCAGCCAAGATCTTGCTTGGGGAGACGGCTACACCTTC.

This rearrangement joins TRBV7-2 to TRBJ2-1, with D hard to call. The CDR3 has 12 residues. Trimming stripped 5 bases from V and 6 bases from J, with 8 bases between. The germline CDR1 and CDR2 sequences are SGHTA and FQGNSA. This CDR3 is CASSPHSNEQFF. CDR3 DNA sequence: TGTGCCAGCAGCCCCCATTCCAATGAGCAGTTCTTC.

This chain joins TRBV29-1 and TRBJ2-7; TRBD1 aligns across 9 bases. This CDR3 comprises 14 residues. V shed 6 bases, J shed 1 base, and the junction held 7 bases outside the gene matches. The germline V gene encodes CDR1 SQVTM and CDR2 ANQGSEA. CDR3 protein: CSVASGTGSYEQYF. The CDR3 DNA reads TGCAGCGTCGCCTCCGGGACAGGGTCCTACGAGCAGTACTTC.

The CDR3 sequence: CSARDGGEETQYF. CDR3 nucleotide sequence: TGCAGTGCTAGAGATGGAGGGGAAGAGACCCAGTACTTC. V and J are TRBV20-1 and TRBJ2-5, with D perhaps TRBD2 (6 bases). V shed 0 bases and J shed 3 bases, with 8 bases lying between them. Germline V lookup: CDR1 DFQATT, CDR2 SNEGSKA (reference sequence). The CDR3 contains 13 residues.

V usage is TRBV3-1 and J usage is TRBJ2-5, with D uncertain. The CDR3 spans 12 residues. Per germline, CDR1 LGHDT and CDR2 YNNKEL (reference sequence). V was pared by 0 bases and J by 14 bases, with 13 bases between. CDR3 nucleotide sequence: TGTGCCAGCAGCCAAGATTCCACAGTCAAATACTTC. Translated, it gives CASSQDSTVKYF.

The V call is TRBV20-1, the J call TRBJ1-4; D gene ambiguous. V was trimmed by 3 bases and J by 6 bases, leaving 5 bases between them. The CDR3 is made up of 11 amino acids. CDR1 is DFQATT and CDR2 is SNEGSKA in the germline V gene (reference sequence). In DNA form, the CDR3 reads TGCAGTGCTAGCCGAGATGAAAAACTGTTTTTT. This encodes CSASRDEKLFF.